Listed below are T cell receptor beta chains from one sample, sequenced in a study of a mutant IDH1 vaccine in newly diagnosed glioma. Sequencing used immunoSEQ multiplex PCR; TCRdb keeps in-frame clones, though not all of them. The sample contains almost 95,000 clones, about 90% of which appear only once. These receptors have no identified antigens. The specimen comprised PBMCs, sampled from a glioma patient whose treatment included an IDH1 peptide vaccine. The receptors originated from a woman between 50 and 59 years old with glioma. The CDR3 runs from the conserved cysteine through the conserved F or W. D genes are given only for firm matches.

J gene,D gene,CDR3 length,V gene,CDR3 protein
TRBJ1-2,.,12,TRBV6-5,CASSYGGYGYTF
TRBJ2-4,TRBD2,20,TRBV19,CASSIDWRRMGGFAKNIQYF
.,TRBD1,15,TRBV7-2,CASRFPGQGRYEQYF
TRBJ1-5,TRBD1,14,TRBV7-9,CASSPGTGGKPQHF
TRBJ2-5,.,12,TRBV2,CASSGLQETQYF
TRBJ1-4,.,14,TRBV11-2,CASSLFRANEKLFF
TRBJ1-2,TRBD1,13,TRBV9,CASSGTGHYGYTF
TRBJ2-1,TRBD1,15,TRBV7-9,CASSLGTGEVNEQFF
TRBJ2-1,.,13,TRBV6-1,CASRRGEDNEQFF
TRBJ2-5,.,15,TRBV7-9,CASSQQTRQQETQYF
TRBJ1-4,.,12,TRBV27,CASSGSGGKLFF
TRBJ2-7,.,15,TRBV9,CASSVGGVRVYEQYF
TRBJ2-4,TRBD1,17,TRBV5-1,CASSFGTGGPNGNIQYF
TRBJ2-2,TRBD1,15,TRBV6-1,CASTLRQGANGELFF
TRBJ1-6,.,17,TRBV9,CASSALQASSYNSPLHF
TRBJ2-1,TRBD2,15,TRBV5-4,CASSEPLAGPNEQFF